The entry below describes one TCR beta chain. Its antigen has not been determined. No base-level quality is on record; no much larger clone is a single base apart. Inclusive of the bounding cysteine and phenylalanine, the CDR3 is 15 residues long. The DNA shown is the 45-base CDR3, in frame from base 1. V is reduced by 4 bases and J by 2 bases, leaving a spacing of 14 bases between them. CDR1 and CDR2 were assigned from the germline V gene as SGDLS and YYNGEE. Library prep was done by the immunoSEQ multiplex PCR assay. For the multiplex PCR, a mixture combining 60 forward primers for TCR Vbeta segments and 13 reverse primers for TCR Jbeta segments was used. A multiplex PCR assay on genomic DNA amplified the CDR3 region of rearranged TCR beta genes. The amplified TCR beta libraries were sequenced on the Illumina HiSeq System as 87-base-pair reads. Under the source paper's analysis protocol: In a later analysis, tens of millions of unique TCR beta chains were counted across the roughly 670 repertoires, and around 10 million of these chains were shared by at least two donors. Raw reads were error-corrected and collapsed into unique sequences with a nearest-neighbor algorithm that merged closely related sequences to remove PCR and sequencing errors. CDR3 sequences were aligned to IMGT reference sequences to assign V, D and J gene segments. Each retained sequence needed at least a six-nucleotide match to both a V gene segment and a J gene segment. A rearrangement counted as productive if the CDR3 had no stop codons and remained in frame with V and J, and every other rearrangement counted as non-productive. Following IMGT convention, CDR3 was defined as the stretch from the second conserved V-encoded cysteine up to the conserved J-encoded phenylalanine. In an earlier analysis of around 640 of the donors, sequences lacking an unambiguous match to a single V gene segment were excluded. In an earlier analysis of several hundred of the donors, V segments were called functional above 56.7% productive rearrangements and were called segregating when the between-donor standard deviation exceeded 5%. A statistical classification framework was built for diagnosing cytomegalovirus status from the catalog of TCR beta chain sequences. V and J gene assignment, in a later analysis, came from comparing TCR nucleotide sequences with IMGT/GENE-DB human TR gene sequences. In a later analysis, CDR3 sequences and most-parsimonious VDJ recombination scenarios were assigned using the TCRdist pipeline. A later analysis defined each TCR beta chain by its CDR3 amino acid sequence plus V-gene family, and excluded reads lacking a unique V-gene family. A later analysis removed 450 to 600 highly shared, low-generation-probability nucleotide sequences to deal with suspected cross-contamination and a sequencing artifact. A later analysis calculated a clonal expansion index for each public chain from normalized within-repertoire ranks of inferred template counts. In a later analysis, generation probabilities were computed with a VDJ recombination model fitted to out-of-frame rearrangements, and the resulting probabilities were checked against IGoR. Hypergeometric tests were used in a later analysis to score TCR-TCR, TCR-HLA and TCR-CMV co-occurrence, with a repertoire-size bias correction applied to the TCR pairs. A later analysis estimated false discovery rates by permuting HLA or CMV assignments 20 times. In a later analysis, co-occurring TCRs were grouped with DBSCAN, and TCRdist sequence similarity was added when clustering was performed within HLA-allele-positive subsets. For co-occurrence clustering, repertoires with fewer than 30,000 or more than 120,000 public chains were excluded, along with about five repertoires with anomalous nucleotide sharing. What TCRdb holds here is the immuneACCESS table cut down to in-frame rearrangements. Part of the clones is not present; checked against another copy, under half of the missing clones reflect an unresolved V gene, and the others are unexplained. D and trimming come from the DNA, and the V and J calls and clone size come from that table. The sample table contains more than 150,000 clones; only one count was recorded for about 80% of them. Of the sample, approximately 1.3% is held by the ten largest clones.

The sample comes from a study of cytomegalovirus exposure and HLA in healthy donors (dated by TCRdb to the late 2010s). Study-level background: An earlier analysis of approximately 600 of the donors reported more than 250 Gb of sequence data and 100 million to 130 million unique TCR beta sequences from about 179 million T cells. Around 320 gigabases of sequencing data and approximately 80 million unique TCR sequences were included in an early release covering about 700 HLA-typed donors. The genetic ancestry cluster associated with self-reported Caucasian donors included 81% of the roughly 410 genotyped donors. The study aimed to test whether cataloging public T cell receptors could reveal signatures of past pathogen exposure. Using immunosequencing, the study profiled T cell repertoires from about 620 subjects and related those repertoires to cytomegalovirus serostatus. A separate validation cohort of roughly 120 different subjects was used in addition to the roughly 670-subject first cohort. The study combined high-throughput TCR immunosequencing, statistical association of individual TCRs with disease status, and machine learning to predict cytomegalovirus infection status. A later analysis re-examined previously published TCR beta repertoires from just over 650 donors and added high-resolution HLA genotyping to investigate patterns of TCR occurrence. In the later analysis, no new phenotypic data were used to find candidate immune exposures; instead, reliance was placed on TCR beta sequences and their occurrence across donors. In an earlier analysis of roughly 580 of the donors, high-throughput TCR beta sequencing was used to judge whether each TCR beta V gene segment behaved as functional or pseudogenic. Alongside the repertoire data, information on donor age, sex, ethnicity and CMV serostatus was compiled. In a later genetic analysis, genome-wide SNP genotypes for about three fifths of the 666 donors were used, and that subset was treated as a discovery cohort. All discovery cohort repertoires had been generated using a single sequencing platform. Both class I and class II loci were covered by HLA typing, at four-digit resolution. The number of typed donors differed by locus: roughly 629-640 for A, B, C, DRB1 and DQB1; 522 for DQA1; roughly 600 for DPA1; and roughly 450 for DPB1. Roughly 5 DR-DQ haplotypes were handled as single units for association and clustering, since linkage in the cohort was strong. Among under 450 genotyped donors of the cohort, an average of roughly 240,000 unique TCR beta nucleotide sequences were sequenced per donor, around a sixth of them non-productive. Broad study findings and their caveats: The study gave a list of over 150 TCR beta chains associated with cytomegalovirus. Specific HLA alleles were associated with over 15,000 TCR beta sequences at a false discovery rate of 0.05 in a later analysis. A later analysis reported that several top co-occurrence clusters appeared linked to parvovirus B19, influenza, CMV and Epstein-Barr virus. When HLA alleles, especially DR and DQ, strongly co-occurred, TCR associations were difficult to assign to individual alleles. According to a later analysis, TCR association rates differed among HLA loci, with DRB1 alleles showing the most associated TCRs and HLA-C alleles showing the fewest. This cohort had only TCR beta chains sequenced, and the lack of alpha or paired-chain data limited which features could be detected. Some IMGT-functional V segments, including TRBV6-2 and TRBV6-3, could not be distinguished by the 87-base-pair reads and were therefore excluded. Across donors, most TCR sequences were observed very rarely, whereas some public TCRs were present in many individuals. Most CMV-associated TCR beta chains appeared to be HLA-restricted in a later analysis, and the HLA associations seemed to be driven largely by CMV exposure. For the cohort, immune exposure information was limited to CMV serostatus. In a later analysis, HLA-associated TCR beta chains showed more clonal expansion and lower generation probabilities than non-associated chains that were equally common. A cluster of highly shared sequence variants was judged likely to be a technical artifact of the sequencing pipeline. A further reported finding was that TCR beta sequences accurately predicted the HLA-A and HLA-B alleles for most subjects in the first cohort. Broadly in line with IMGT annotations, most TCR beta V segments showed up in productive rearrangements about 90% or about 30% of the time in an earlier analysis of around 550 of the donors. In a later genetic analysis, fewer N-insertions in productive TCRs were reported among donors in an Asian-associated ancestry cluster than the approximately 670-donor mean. The earlier analysis of a few hundred of the donors excluded some 15 rarely observed V segments, including chromosome 9 orphons, because counts were too low. It was suggested by the authors that the approach could potentially be generalized to other disease states and immunological phenotypes. A later genetic analysis associated a missense DCLRE1C variant with V-gene and J-gene trimming of TCR beta chains, and an independent cohort replicated the association. HLA typing was unavailable for some donors at each locus, so association tests used only the typed subset. Presence/absence analyses assumed roughly uniform sequencing depth across donors, an assumption that may not hold. Cytomegalovirus status was reported to be diagnosed by the classifier with high specificity and sensitivity in both the original and validation cohorts. A few of the identified cytomegalovirus-associated TCR beta chains were confirmed in vitro to be specific for cytomegalovirus antigens. Linkage disequilibrium might explain the correlated functional status among segregating V segments, but an unknown experimental factor could not be ruled out.

In total, just over 650 healthy bone marrow donors made up the cohort. Cohort members were all nominally healthy when sampled, although unrecorded immune exposures were likely present. The donor was CMV seronegative and belonged to the group of more than 300 seronegative cohort members. Each donor provided a peripheral blood sample, and peripheral blood mononuclear cells were used for TCR beta sequencing. The Qiagen DNeasy Blood Extraction Kit was used to extract genomic DNA from the blood cell samples. This clonotype originated in a man aged 18 to 30 in good health and CMV-seronegative. The chain is made from TRBV9 and TRBJ2-3; the D gene remains uncertain. The sample comprised PBMCs. This receptor carries the CDR3 CASSPSSRTTDTQYF. The sequenced DNA: TGTGCCAGCAGCCCCTCCAGTCGAACCACAGATACGCAGTATTTT.